This T cell receptor (beta chain) comes out of a study of blood T cell repertoires in COVID-19 (dated by TCRdb to the early 2020s). As for the study more broadly: Recovered participants in ImmuneRACE Cohort 3 were defined by two consecutive negative NP/OP PCR tests, clearance by a healthcare professional, or resolution of symptoms. HLA class I and class II types, where available, came from metadata supplied by the sample provider rather than from assay-based typing. Samples were obtained from the ongoing ImmuneRACE study (first 160 participants) and from 950 to 1,500 subjects provided by 6 global collaborators. Subjects who had been exposed to COVID-19, were actively infected with it, or had recovered from it provided the deeply sampled blood TCRbeta repertoires that made up the dataset. Collaborator samples came from the United States, Italy and Spain and covered acute and convalescent phases of COVID-19. The repertoires were released in a freely available public database intended as a resource for research on the immune response to SARS-CoV-2. The sample metadata nearly always contained a de-identified subject ID, COVID-19 status, age in years and sex. The material from the prospective study consisted of cDNA or gDNA derived from T cells, B-cell-depleted T cells, or PBMCs. Overall results and qualifications from the work: The amount of clinical and demographic metadata varied by source and participant and was provided uncurated.

Enrolling through a virtual design, the prospective study's participants ranged in age from roughly 18 to 89 years and lived across 24 United States geographic areas. Cohort assignment in the prospective study relied on participant-reported clinical history from a screening survey and a study questionnaire. In the prospective study, mobile phlebotomists collected whole blood, serum and a nasopharyngeal or oropharyngeal swab from each participant. Prospective study participants could optionally give additional blood draws and questionnaires over an approximately two-month period. Prospective study blood samples were shipped either frozen or at room temperature before DNA extraction. TCRbeta CDR3 regions were amplified from genomic DNA using the immunoSEQ Assay, a bias-controlled multiplex PCR. As for the authors' bioinformatics: The number of nucleated cells in each sample was estimated by amplification of reference gene primers within the assay. To quantify the absolute abundance of each unique TCRbeta CDR3 rearrangement, sequence reads were collapsed and filtered. For each sample, productive Simpson clonality was calculated by taking the square root of Simpson's diversity index across productive rearrangements. The table was pulled from immuneACCESS by TCRdb, which kept in-frame rearrangements only. Such tables lose some clones; where checked, under half of the loss comes from unresolved V genes, and the rest has no known cause. The V and J calls and clone size come from that table; D and trimming were worked out from the DNA. The sample profile shows 350,000 to 450,000 clones; over 75% of them were found once. Of the sample, less than 2.5% falls within the top ten clones.

Including cysteine and phenylalanine, the CDR3 has 14 amino acids. Here the CDR3 DNA is all that survives: 42 bases in frame from base 1. CDR1 and CDR2 are read off the germline V gene as MGHDK and SYGVNS. V and J are truncated by 8 bases and 4 bases respectively, leaving an intervening sequence of 16 bases. Turning to this clone: It lacks a known antigen. It has no much larger one-base neighbor in the sample; base qualities were not kept.

Material for sequencing was PBMCs or T cells enriched from blood (not recorded which). This receptor chain uses TRBV25-1 and TRBJ2-3, and the D gene may be TRBD2, 6 bases matching. The sequence was obtained from a man aged 35-49 years in a cohort exposed to, infected with or recovered from COVID-19 (not recorded which). CDR3 reads: CASSSPTGADTQYF. At the DNA level, the sequence is TGTGCCAGCTCATCTCCAACGGGGGCAGATACGCAGTATTTT.